Below are 28 T cell receptor beta chains sequenced from a single sample in a study of CD8 T cells in ankylosing spondylitis. Antigen specificity for these receptors is unknown. The study's findings and limits: Roughly eight highly homologous variants made up a TCR beta motif that seemed to typify ankylosing spondylitis blood.

MiXCR, run by TCRdb on the 5' RACE reads, gives a single entry per CDR3 protein. The sample includes fewer than 650,000 distinct CDR3 sequences, approximately 12% of them seen just once. What was sequenced was blood, either unsorted or a sorted T cell fraction (not recorded which). These receptors were collected from a male donor with ankylosing spondylitis.

This chain links TRBV5-1 with TRBJ1-4; 7 bases are shared with TRBD1. Germline lookup yields CDR1 SGHRS and CDR2 YFSETQ. Trimming at V came to 4 bases and at J to 0 bases, leaving 9 bases not matched to a gene. The CDR3 totals 17 residues. The CDR3: CASSRDSSTATNEKLFF. The CDR3 coding sequence is TGCGCCAGCAGCCGGGACAGCTCTACGGCAACTAATGAAAAACTGTTTTTT.

This chain links TRBV12-3 or TRBV12-4 with TRBJ1-5; 7 bases agree with TRBD1. J lost 6 bases, V lost 6 bases, and 11 bases had no gene match. The CDR3 covers 15 residues. The CDR3 DNA reads as TGTGCCAGCAGAAAGAGGGGGCTGGCGAGTCAGCCCCAGCATTTT. This codes for CASRKRGLASQPQHF.

This clonotype was seen only a few times. J is TRBJ2-7 and V is TRBV28; 8 bases fit TRBD1. Looked up from germline, CDR1 is MDHEN and CDR2 is SYDVKM. With V trimmed by 0 bases and J by 0 bases, 4 bases remained unmatched. CDR3 size: 16 residues. The CDR3 sequence: CASSLWGDRGSYEQYV. DNA of the CDR3: TGTGCCAGCAGTTTATGGGGCGACAGGGGCTCCTACGAGCAGTACGTC.

This rearrangement joins TRBV5-6 to TRBJ2-6; the D gene is possibly TRBD2 (6 bases). The CDR3 totals 17 residues. The V gene's germline CDR1 is SGHDT and CDR2 YYEEEE. Trimming shortened V by 1 base and J by 1 base, and 12 bases separated the two germline ends. This CDR3 reads CASSLMGLTSGANVLTF. CDR3 nucleotides: TGTGCCAGCAGCTTGATGGGACTCACTTCTGGGGCCAACGTCCTGACTTTC.

The chain employs TRBV4-2 and TRBJ1-2, with TRBD1 matching 10 bases. From germline, CDR1 is LGHNA and CDR2 YNFKEQ. The CDR3 consists of 16 residues. The V gene end was trimmed by 1 base and the J gene end by 8 bases; junction bases not matched to a gene: 10. The CDR3 protein is CASSQGSGTGAGGYTF. The CDR3 coding sequence is TGTGCCAGCAGCCAAGGATCCGGGACAGGGGCCGGCGGCTACACCTTC.

There are a few counts of this clonotype. The chain couples TRBV3-1 to TRBJ2-1, with D maybe TRBD2 (6 bases). With 6 bases removed from V and 8 bases from J, the gap between germline ends came to 20 bases. This CDR3 comprises 15 residues. Germline V lookup: CDR1 LGHDT, CDR2 YNNKEL (reference sequence). The CDR3 spells CASRMTGDWVDEQFF. CDR3 sequence (DNA): TGTGCCAGCAGAATGACGGGGGACTGGGTCGATGAGCAGTTCTTC.

The V and J genes are TRBV29-1 and TRBJ1-2; no firm D call. The CDR3 is 12 residues long. With 4 bases removed from V and 4 bases from J, the gap between germline ends came to 10 bases. CDR1 SQVTM and CDR2 ANQGSEA come from the germline V gene. The CDR3 DNA reads as TGCAGCGTTGGCCCAGCTATCTATGGCTACACCTTC. Translation gives CSVGPAIYGYTF.

This clonotype was seen more than once but under ten times. V gene TRBV3-1 combines with J gene TRBJ1-2, with a possible D match to TRBD1 (6 bases). The germline V gene encodes CDR1 LGHDT and CDR2 YNNKEL (reference sequence). The CDR3 length is 13 residues. Between the trimmed V and J ends, which lost 0 bases and 7 bases, there was a span of 9 bases. The CDR3, as DNA: TGTGCCAGCAGCCAAGATCGGGGGGCTGGCTACACCTTC. Its translation: CASSQDRGAGYTF. Drawing the rest from reference TRBV3-1 and TRBJ1-2, the complete variable domain is DTAVSQTPKYLVTQMGNDKSIKCEQNLGHDTMYWYKQDSKKFLKIMFSYNNKELIINETVPNRFSPKSPDKAHLNLHINSLELGDSAVYFCASSQDRGAGYTFGSGTRLTVV.

This chain joins TRBV5-1 and TRBJ2-3, with TRBD2 matching 11 bases. The CDR3 has 16 residues. Germline V CDR1 and CDR2: SGHRS, YFSETQ. The V and J ends lost 0 bases and 5 bases, in that order; junction bases with no gene match: 5. The CDR3 spells CASSLVTSGRIDTQYF. The CDR3 coding sequence is TGCGCCAGCAGCTTGGTTACTAGCGGGAGAATAGATACGCAGTATTTT.

This rearrangement joins TRBV12-3 or TRBV12-4 to TRBJ2-4; D assignment may be TRBD1 or TRBD2 (5 bases each). Trimming took 6 bases from V and 6 from J, leaving 18 bases between them. The CDR3 is 15 amino acids. CDR3 sequence reads: CASSFHGTPGNIQYF. CDR3 DNA: TGTGCCAGCAGCTTCCACGGGACCCCTGGAAACATTCAGTACTTC.

This sequence joins TRBV20-1 and TRBJ2-3, with 7 bases aligning to TRBD1. The CDR3 has 15 residues. From germline, CDR1 is DFQATT and CDR2 SNEGSKA (reference sequence). Trimming took 0 bases from V and 6 from J; bases not matched to a gene: 9. This CDR3 reads CSARDRQGVADTQYF. The CDR3 nucleotides are TGCAGTGCTAGAGATCGGCAGGGGGTGGCGGATACGCAGTATTTT.

This clonotype was recorded a few times. This clone may be a read error of a much larger clone one base away. The CDR3 is CASSFMGNQPQHF. CDR3 DNA: TGTGCCAGCAGTTTCATGGGCAATCAGCCCCAGCATTTT. The V gene is TRBV12-3 or TRBV12-4, the J gene TRBJ1-5, with unresolved D. The ends were cut back, 3 bases at V and 2 bases at J, with 5 bases in the middle. This CDR3 contains 13 residues.

This chain links TRBV5-1 with TRBJ1-4, with D perhaps matching TRBD1 (6 bases). With 1 base removed from V and 3 bases from J, the gap between germline ends came to 10 bases. This CDR3 region has 15 residues. The germline CDR1 and CDR2 sequences are SGHRS and YFSETQ. The CDR3 DNA reads TGCGCCAGCAGCTTGAAGCAGGGGCCTAATGAAAAACTGTTTTTT. It encodes CASSLKQGPNEKLFF.

This clonotype occurred many times. CDR3 DNA: TGTGCCAGCAGTTTAAGGGCGGTGGCAACAGAGACCCAGTACTTC. Translation: CASSLRAVATETQYF. The chain employs TRBV12-3 or TRBV12-4 and TRBJ2-5; D gene uncertain. Trimming left V 2 bases short and J 4 bases short, with 14 bases between. The CDR3 length is 15 residues.

The chain couples TRBV13 to TRBJ2-7, with D unresolved. Looked up from germline, CDR1 is PRHDT and CDR2 is FYEKMQ (reference sequence). V was cut by 4 bases and J by 3 bases, with 13 bases left in between. This CDR3 is 14 amino acids long. CDR3 coding DNA: TGTGCCAGCAGCTCCGCAGAGGATTACTACGAGCAGTACTTC. It translates to CASSSAEDYYEQYF. The full variable domain, completed using reference TRBV13 and TRBJ2-7, is AAGVIQSPRHLIKEKRETATLKCYPIPRHDTVYWYQQGPGQDPQFLISFYEKMQSDKGSIPDRFSAQQFSDYHSELNMSSLELGDSALYFCASSSAEDYYEQYFGPGTRLTVT.

The V call is TRBV5-1, the J call TRBJ1-1, with D uncertain. The CDR3 totals 12 residues. V dropped 4 bases and J dropped 8 bases, with 12 bases sitting between them. Germline assignment: CDR1 SGHRS and CDR2 YFSETQ. Written as DNA, the CDR3 is TGCGCCAGCAGCCCCGACGTAGGCGAAGCTTTCTTT. Amino acid sequence: CASSPDVGEAFF.

V and J are TRBV29-1 and TRBJ2-1; D remains ambiguous. Germline V lookup: CDR1 SQVTM, CDR2 ANQGSEA. This CDR3 has 13 amino acids. Trimming pared 2 bases from V and 6 bases from J, leaving 11 bases between. The CDR3 region has the DNA TGCAGCGTTGAAAGAACCCAGCGCAATGAGCAGTTCTTC. Protein: CSVERTQRNEQFF.

This clonotype was counted a few times. The chain combines TRBV20-1 with TRBJ2-1; 13 positions agree with TRBD2. The CDR3 is 16 residues long. The V gene end was trimmed by 5 bases and the J gene end by 5 bases; junction bases not matched to a gene: 9. Germline lookup yields CDR1 DFQATT and CDR2 SNEGSKA (reference sequence). For the CDR3, the DNA is TGCAGTGCTGGGGGACTAGCGGGAAGAAGGGACAATGAGCAGTTCTTC. Its translation: CSAGGLAGRRDNEQFF.

This clonotype was detected a few times. The CDR3 coding sequence is TGTGCCAGCAGCTTATTTGGGGGACAGGGGGCGCAAACTGAAGCTTTCTTT. Protein: CASSLFGGQGAQTEAFF. The chain joins TRBV7-2 to TRBJ1-1, with TRBD1 identical over 12 bases. The CDR3 is 17 amino acids. Germline CDR1 reads SGHTA; CDR2 reads FQGNSA. The J segment lost 5 bases and the V segment lost 2 bases, leaving 9 bases of the junction unmatched.

The V gene is TRBV18, the J gene TRBJ2-1, with TRBD2 as a possible D gene (6 bases). Looked up from germline, CDR1 is KGHSH and CDR2 is LQKENI. CDR3 length equals 13 residues. V was pared by 3 bases and J by 6 bases, with 9 bases between. CDR3 region: CASSPSGSNEQFF. The CDR3 DNA reads TGTGCCAGCTCACCGTCCGGGAGCAATGAGCAGTTCTTC.

This clonotype was seen a few times. The genes are TRBV27 and TRBJ2-1; 9 nucleotides agree with TRBD1. The V gene end was trimmed by 8 bases and the J gene end by 10 bases; junction bases not matched to a gene: 9. CDR1 MNHEY and CDR2 SMNVEV come from the germline V gene (reference sequence). This CDR3 comprises 13 residues. The CDR3 bases are TGTGCCAGCTTAAAACAGGGGGCCCGGGAGCAGTTCTTC. It translates to CASLKQGAREQFF.

This clonotype turned up a few times. The V call is TRBV7-2, the J call TRBJ1-1, with TRBD1 identical over 9 bases. Germline V lookup: CDR1 SGHTA, CDR2 FQGNSA. This CDR3 contains 15 residues. Trimming cost V 3 bases and J 4 bases; bases outside gene matches: 6. CDR3 sequence: CASSLEGTGITEAFF. DNA of the CDR3: TGTGCCAGCAGCTTGGAGGGGACAGGGATCACTGAAGCTTTCTTT.

This clonotype was recorded at least ten times. The V gene is TRBV12-3 or TRBV12-4, the J gene TRBJ1-2; D call uncertain. Trimming cost V 5 bases and J 0 bases, with 13 bases left between them. This CDR3 has 15 amino acids. CDR3 sequence reads: CASSLGSASNYGYTF. The CDR3 DNA reads as TGTGCCAGCAGTCTTGGATCTGCTTCTAACTATGGCTACACCTTC.

This clonotype was observed a few times. The chain is built from TRBV12-3 or TRBV12-4 and TRBJ2-7; TRBD2 matches 8 bases. The CDR3 is made up of 13 amino acids. J was trimmed by 2 bases and V by 3 bases; bases with no gene match: 0. The CDR3 nucleotides read TGTGCCAGCAGTTTCGGGGGGGCCTACGAGCAGTACTTC. Protein product: CASSFGGAYEQYF.

This clonotype was observed at least ten times. V gene TRBV12-3 or TRBV12-4 combines with J gene TRBJ2-7; 9 bases map to TRBD2. J was trimmed by 0 bases and V by 5 bases; bases with no gene match: 8. The CDR3 runs 16 residues. The CDR3 nucleotides are TGTGCCAGCAGTGCGGGAGGGTGGCGGGGCTCCTACGAGCAGTACTTC. This codes for CASSAGGWRGSYEQYF.

V gene TRBV24-1 combines with J gene TRBJ1-1; TRBD1 matches 8 bases. The CDR3 spans 15 residues. After removal of 2 bases from V and 5 bases from J, the junction contained 6 bases not matched to a gene. Per germline, CDR1 KGHDR and CDR2 SFDVKD. In nucleotides, the CDR3 is TGTGCCACCAGTGATTCAGGACAGGGAAGGACTGAAGCTTTCTTT. Protein product: CATSDSGQGRTEAFF.

V and J are TRBV3-1 and TRBJ2-7; 11 bases are a match to TRBD2. After removal of 3 bases from V and 2 bases from J, the junction contained 6 bases not matched to a gene. Germline V gives CDR1 LGHDT, CDR2 YNNKEL (reference sequence). The CDR3 is 16 amino acids. CDR3 sequence reads: CASSQGLAETAYEQYF. DNA for the CDR3: TGTGCCAGCAGCCAGGGACTAGCGGAAACCGCCTACGAGCAGTACTTC.

This clonotype has a handful of counts. This chain links TRBV12-3 or TRBV12-4 with TRBJ1-5; possible D gene TRBD1, 5 bases. This CDR3 has 13 amino acids. V was pared by 8 bases and J by 4 bases, with 12 bases between. The CDR3 reads CASSGGVNQPQHF. The DNA of the CDR3 is TGTGCCAGCTCGGGGGGGGTTAATCAGCCCCAGCATTTT.